A selection of T cell receptor beta chains follows, all from one sample in a study of blood T cell repertoires in COVID-19. Measured with immunoSEQ multiplex PCR; TCRdb has only the in-frame clones, and not every one. Here the sample spans a few hundred thousand clones, around 89% being singletons. Material: peripheral blood. These receptors originate from a woman aged 25-40 years with COVID-19, enrolled during active disease. The CDR3 runs from the conserved cysteine through the conserved F or W. Each record gives: D gene, V gene, CDR3 length, J gene, CDR3 DNA, CDR3 protein. A D gene is named only where the DNA matches it firmly.

.,TRBV4-1,13,TRBJ2-7,TGCGCCAGCAGTAGGACTTCAACCTACGAGCAGTACTTC,CASSRTSTYEQYF
TRBD1,TRBV19,16,TRBJ1-1,TGTGCCAGTAGTTCCCGGGGGACAGGACCTTACACTGAAGCTTTCTTT,CASSSRGTGPYTEAFF
TRBD2,TRBV19,16,TRBJ2-1,TGTGCCAGTAGTACAGGGACTAGCAGGATGTACAATGAGCAGTTCTTC,CASSTGTSRMYNEQFF
.,TRBV7-9,15,TRBJ1-2,TGTGCCAGCAGCTTACACCCCAGAAAGAACTATGGCTACACCTTC,CASSLHPRKNYGYTF
TRBD1,TRBV29-1,18,TRBJ2-3,TGCAGCGTTGAAGATCTTCCTGGACAGGGTTCGGGCACAGATACGCAGTATTTT,CSVEDLPGQGSGTDTQYF
.,TRBV19,13,TRBJ2-7,TGTGCCAGTAGTAGCAGGGGCGGCTACGAGCAGTACTTC,CASSSRGGYEQYF
TRBD1,TRBV28,15,TRBJ1-4,TGTGCCAGCAGTTTGTGGGACAGGGGGAATGAAAAACTGTTTTTT,CASSLWDRGNEKLFF
TRBD1,TRBV7-9,15,TRBJ1-2,TGTGCCAGCAGCGACGGGACAGGGGAAAACTATGGCTACACCTTC,CASSDGTGENYGYTF
TRBD2,TRBV5-4,19,TRBJ2-1,TGTGCCAGCAGCTTGTCCCCTGGGGTAGCGGGGGACGTTTACAATGAGCAGTTCTTC,CASSLSPGVAGDVYNEQFF
.,TRBV27,15,TRBJ1-1,TGTGCCAGCAGTTCTCAAGCGGGACGGCACACTGAAGCTTTCTTT,CASSSQAGRHTEAFF
.,TRBV10-2,14,TRBJ1-1,TGCGCCAGCAGTGAGTCGCGGGGCAGGACTGAAGCTTTCTTT,CASSESRGRTEAFF